These T cell receptor beta chains were read from a single sample in a study of control samples from healthy donors and cancer patients. The method was immunoSEQ multiplex PCR; TCRdb's version includes in-frame clones alone and lacks a portion of them. The repertoire holds 75,000 or so clones, with around 90% as singletons. The sequenced sample consisted of PBMCs. The source of these receptors is a man aged 55 to 69 with colorectal cancer. Each CDR3 is given with its conserved first and last residue. The D gene is left open where the match is weak. Not all rows give a size; the values are once, few, many and, for expanded clones, a class.

TRBV28	once	TRBJ1-5	TRBD1	TGTGCCAGCAGCCCGACCCGGGACAGCAGGAGGAATCAGCCCCAGCATTTT	CASSPTRDSRRNQPQHF
TRBV6-6	NA	TRBJ2-7	NA	TGTGCCAGCAACATGCGAGGGACCTACGAGCAGTACTTC	CASNMRGTYEQYF
TRBV5-3	NA	TRBJ1-6	NA	TGTGCCAGAAGCTTGGGAGTCTCACCCCTCCACTTT	CARSLGVSPLHF
TRBV10-2	once	TRBJ1-3	NA	TGCGCCAGCAGTGAGTGGACGACTGCGCCTGGAAACACCATATATTTT	CASSEWTTAPGNTIYF
TRBV18	NA	TRBJ1-5	TRBD1	TGTGCCAGCTCACTCGGACAGGGGCACCAGCCCCAGCATTTT	CASSLGQGHQPQHF
TRBV24-1	NA	TRBJ2-1	TRBD2	TGTGCCACCAGTGACCTAGCGGGGCGTAATCGGGATGAGCAGTTCTTC	CATSDLAGRNRDEQFF
TRBV7-2	NA	TRBJ2-3	NA	TGTGCCAGCAGCTTCAAAAGGGGAACGGATACGCAGTATTTT	CASSFKRGTDTQYF
TRBV4-3	NA	TRBJ2-7	TRBD2	TGCGCCAGCAGCCAAGATGGACTAGCGGGGGTATACGAGCAGTACTTC	CASSQDGLAGVYEQYF
TRBV7-3	NA	TRBJ2-2	NA	TGTGCCAGCAGCTTAATGGTGGGCACCGGGGAGCTGTTTTTT	CASSLMVGTGELFF
TRBV3-1/TRBV3-2	NA	TRBJ2-7	NA	TGTGCCAGCTCCGGAATCTCCTACGAGCAGTACTTC	CASSGISYEQYF
TRBV7-8	NA	TRBJ2-7	TRBD2	TGTGCCAGCAGCTTAGAGGTGTTAGGGAGCGGGGGGCTATCCTACGAGCAGTACTTC	CASSLEVLGSGGLSYEQYF
TRBV5-1	NA	TRBJ2-7	NA	TGCGCCAGCAGCTTGACTGTGGGGGCGAGCGACGAGCAGTACTTC	CASSLTVGASDEQYF
TRBV5-1	NA	TRBJ1-5	TRBD1	TGCGCCAGCAGCGTCGGGACAGGTAATCAGCCCCAGCATTTT	CASSVGTGNQPQHF
TRBV9	NA	TRBJ2-7	NA	TGTGCCAGCACCCCTTCCGGGTCCCCCTCCTACGAGCAGTACTTC	CASTPSGSPSYEQYF
TRBV19	few	TRBJ2-5	TRBD2	TGTGCCAGTAGTATGACCTTACTAGCGGGGGGAAGAGAGACCCAGTACTTC	CASSMTLLAGGRETQYF
TRBV7-9	NA	TRBJ2-2	TRBD1	TGTGCCAGCAGGGACAGGAGGTCCGGGGAGCTGTTTTTT	CASRDRRSGELFF
TRBV5-1	once	TRBJ2-5	NA	TGCGCCAGCAGCTTGGAGGGCGTGACCCAGTACTTC	CASSLEGVTQYF
TRBV25-1	NA	TRBJ1-4	NA	TGTGCCAGCAGCCTGGGGTTAGGGAGTGAAAAACTGTTTTTT	CASSLGLGSEKLFF
TRBV7-9	NA	TRBJ1-1	NA	TGTGCCAGCAGCTTAGCCGGTTTGAACACTGAAGCTTTCTTT	CASSLAGLNTEAFF
TRBV9	NA	TRBJ1-2	NA	TGTGCCAGCAGCGTAGGACTGCCCTATGGCTACACCTTC	CASSVGLPYGYTF
TRBV5-4	few	TRBJ1-2	TRBD1	TGTGCCAGCAGCTTGGCCGGGACAGGGTCCTATGGCTACACCTTC	CASSLAGTGSYGYTF
TRBV19	NA	TRBJ2-2	NA	TGTGCCAGTAGTATAGTTTCAGTTTACACCGGGGAGCTGTTTTTT	CASSIVSVYTGELFF
TRBV9	once	TRBJ1-2	NA	TGTGCCAGCAGCGTAGCTATAGGGTACTATGGCTACACCTTC	CASSVAIGYYGYTF
TRBV7-9	NA	TRBJ1-1	TRBD1	TGTGCCAGCAGCTTCGGACAGGGGGACACTGAAGCTTTCTTT	CASSFGQGDTEAFF
TRBV9	NA	TRBJ2-2	NA	TGTGCCAGCAGCGTGTCACAGGGGAACACCGGGGAGCTGTTTTTT	CASSVSQGNTGELFF
TRBV7-9	NA	TRBJ2-6	NA	TGTGCCAGCAGCTTAGAATTTGGCACTGGGGCCAACGTCCTGACTTTC	CASSLEFGTGANVLTF
TRBV7-8	NA	TRBJ2-7	TRBD1	TGTGCCAGCAGCGACCAGGGGGCTGGGTACGAGCAGTACTTC	CASSDQGAGYEQYF
TRBV12-3/TRBV12-4	NA	TRBJ1-5	NA	TGTGCCAGCCGGGTAGGCAATCAGCCCCAGCATTTT	CASRVGNQPQHF